The subject of this entry is one TCR beta chain. Its specificity is not known. There are 14 residues in the CDR3. Per germline, CDR1 DFQATT and CDR2 SNEGSKA (reference sequence). V lost 7 bases, J lost 5 bases, and 20 bases lay in between. Peripheral blood genomic DNA, not sorted cells or RNA, was the template. This sample is part of a study of T cell repertoires in aging, cancer and after chemotherapy. Overall study context: Donor ages fell into six groups from 30 or younger up to 70 or older.

Study-wide points: Immunological memory after chemotherapy cannot be judged from the repertoire data. In cancer patients, declining TCR diversity with age involved lost richness and lost evenness. Across the chemotherapy interval, each cancer cohort showed higher median generation probability, suggesting thymic rebound.

A mixed TRB-A/B primer pool amplified rearranged TRB by multiplex touch-down PCR. TCRdb re-called the multiplex PCR reads through MiXCR, storing one row per CDR3 protein. The table records more than 10,000 distinct CDR3 sequences, approximately 29% of them present only once. The sequenced material came from blood. This clonotype was obtained from a human donor in good health. The donor label of this sample is uncertain. V is TRBV20-1 and J is TRBJ2-5; D might be TRBD2 (7 bases). This chain's CDR3 is CSVGGRGTGETQYF. The CDR3 bases are TGCAGTGTGGGGGGGCGGGGGACCGGGGAGACCCAGTACTTC.